The next 4 T cell receptor beta chains were all read from a single sample in a study of CD8 T cells in seronegative destructive rheumatoid arthritis. Sequencing used immunoSEQ multiplex PCR; TCRdb keeps in-frame clones, though not all of them. This table has around 1,000 clones, roughly 84% appearing once. The specimen was CD8+ T cells from blood. The source is a woman between 55 and 80 years old with seronegative destructive rheumatoid arthritis.

This clone has more than one count but fewer than ten. The V gene is TRBV19, the J gene TRBJ2-7; D not certain. Germline V gene sequence: CDR1 LNHDA, CDR2 SQIVND (reference sequence). V lost 6 bases and J lost 3, with 12 bases in between. CDR3 size: 13 residues. Here the CDR3 reads CASSPGFGYEQYF. In DNA, the CDR3 is TGTGCCAGTAGCCCGGGTTTCGGCTACGAGCAGTACTTC.

This sequence joins TRBV11-2 and TRBJ2-1; 8 bases fit TRBD2. The germline CDR1 and CDR2 sequences are SGHAT and FQNNGV. After removal of 4 bases from V and 2 bases from J, the junction contained 13 bases not matched to a gene. CDR3 length: 18 amino acids. CDR3 sequence reads: CASSSNRHSGNTYNEQFF. In nucleotides, the CDR3 is TGTGCCAGCAGCTCCAACCGTCATAGCGGGAACACCTACAATGAGCAGTTCTTC. The full variable domain, in which reference TRBV11-2 and TRBJ2-1 provide the parts outside the CDR3, is EAGVAQSPRYKIIEKRQSVAFWCNPISGHATLYWYQQILGQGPKLLIQFQNNGVVDDSQLPKDRFSAERLKGVDSTLKIQPAKLEDSAVYLCASSSNRHSGNTYNEQFFGPGTRLTVL.

This clone is deemed hyperexpanded. CDR3 in amino acids: CASSPQGVSQETQYF. The CDR3 DNA reads TGTGCCAGCAGCCCCCAGGGGGTTAGCCAAGAGACCCAGTACTTC. The V and J genes are TRBV9 and TRBJ2-5; 7 nucleotides match TRBD1. The V gene's germline CDR1 is SGDLS and CDR2 YYNGEE. V trimming: 4 bases; J trimming: 1 base; junction bases outside the gene matches: 7. The CDR3 length is 15 residues.

This chain links TRBV27 with TRBJ2-7; TRBD1 is a possible D gene (5 bases). V lost 5 bases and J 7 bases, leaving 9 bases between the germline ends. This CDR3 is built from 11 residues. Germline V gene lookup returns CDR1 MNHEY and CDR2 SMNVEV (reference sequence). CDR3 protein: CASSPGREQYF. The CDR3 nucleotides are TGTGCCAGCAGTCCAGGGCGAGAGCAGTACTTC.